This T cell receptor beta chain was profiled in a study of blood T cell repertoires in COVID-19. The overall study: Acute and convalescent COVID-19 specimens originated in the United States, Italy and Spain.

Germline V gene data show CDR1 as SGHTA and CDR2 as FQGTGA. V lost 5 bases to trimming and J lost 4 bases, with 26 bases between them. The CDR3 loop spans 18 amino acids. Study processing details: Reference gene primer amplification in the assay estimated nucleated cell counts. Repertoires were generated with immunoSEQ multiplex PCR, while TCRdb's copy carries only in-frame clones and drops some. V, J and clone size reflect that table, while D and trimming were determined from the DNA. There are tens of thousands of clones in the sample; roughly 88% occur only once, and 5.8% lies in the top ten. Sequences were obtained from peripheral blood. This sequence originates from a man in his forties or fifties with active COVID-19. The chain combines TRBV7-3 with TRBJ1-1; the D gene is possibly TRBD1 (6 bases). CDR3 sequence (DNA): TGTGCCAGCAGCCCCTATAGCTACTACAGGGCGGATAGCACTGAAGCTTTCTTT. It codes for CASSPYSYYRADSTEAFF.